Listed here are 5 T cell receptor beta chains from one sample, sequenced in a study of shared clonotypes between healthy human individuals. Clones were read by immunoSEQ multiplex PCR, and TCRdb kept only the in-frame ones, dropping some. The sample consists of some 530,000 clones, roughly 80% of them appearing once. Sequencing was carried out using PBMCs. The source of these receptors is a woman in her thirties or forties in good health. Some clones in this sample may be carry-over from other donors' samples.

Notes on this clone: A read error likely explains this, since a far larger clone differs by one base. The rearrangement uses TRBV9 and TRBJ1-5, with 7 bases aligning to TRBD1. Unmatched junction bases numbered 15, after V lost 4 bases and J lost 11 bases. This CDR3 comprises 15 residues. CDR1 is SGDLS and CDR2 is YYNGEE in the germline V gene. In DNA, the CDR3 is TGTGCCAGCAGCCTACAGGGGCGTTCGGGGCAGACCCAGCATTTT. It encodes CASSLQGRSGQTQHF.

This clone was counted only a few times. This chain links TRBV4-1 with TRBJ2-7; D possibly matches TRBD1 or TRBD2 (5 bases each). The germline CDR1 and CDR2 sequences are MGHRA and YSYEKL. Trimming took 1 base from V and 6 from J, leaving 10 bases between them. There are 13 residues in the CDR3. CDR3 DNA sequence: TGCGCCAGCAGCCAAGGGATCGGGGCCGAGCAGTACTTC. As protein: CASSQGIGAEQYF.

This clone was observed many times. The sample has other DNA sequences that encode this CDR3 too. The chain couples TRBV2 to TRBJ2-3; the match to TRBD2 covers 7 bases. V shed 7 bases and J 6 bases; nucleotides not matched to a gene: 10. This CDR3 is 14 amino acids long. Germline V gene sequence: CDR1 SNHLY, CDR2 FYNNEI. CDR3: CASKVAGAADTQYF. DNA for the CDR3: TGTGCCAGCAAGGTGGCGGGAGCGGCGGATACGCAGTATTTT.

The chain uses TRBV5-4 and TRBJ2-5; D is unresolved. Trimming took off 1 base at V and 0 bases at J, with 7 bases between the two ends. Germline assignment: CDR1 SGHNT and CDR2 YYREEE (reference sequence). The CDR3 is 14 residues long. CDR3 sequence (DNA): TGTGCCAGCAGCTTGCCCCCTAACCAAGAGACCCAGTACTTC. The encoded protein is CASSLPPNQETQYF.

The chain links TRBV28 to TRBJ1-2; 7 bases line up with TRBD1. V lost 2 bases to trimming and J lost 4 bases; unmatched junction nucleotides: 4. This CDR3 is built from 14 residues. Germline CDR1 and CDR2: MDHEN and SYDVKM. CDR3 sequence: CASSLGTATYGYTF. CDR3 in DNA: TGTGCCAGCAGTTTAGGGACAGCAACCTATGGCTACACCTTC.